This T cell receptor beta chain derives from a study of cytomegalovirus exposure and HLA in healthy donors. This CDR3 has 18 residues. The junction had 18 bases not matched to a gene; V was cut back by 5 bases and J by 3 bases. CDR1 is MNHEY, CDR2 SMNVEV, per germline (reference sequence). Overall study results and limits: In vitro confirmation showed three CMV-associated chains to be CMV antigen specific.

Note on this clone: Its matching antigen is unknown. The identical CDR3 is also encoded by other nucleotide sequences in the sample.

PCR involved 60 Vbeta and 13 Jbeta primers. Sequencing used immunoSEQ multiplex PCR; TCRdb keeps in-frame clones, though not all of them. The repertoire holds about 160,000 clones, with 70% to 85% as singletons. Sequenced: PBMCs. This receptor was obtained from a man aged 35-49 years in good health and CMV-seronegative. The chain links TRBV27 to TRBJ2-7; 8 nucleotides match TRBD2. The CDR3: CASSTRPGGGTRFYEQYF. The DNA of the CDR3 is TGTGCCAGCAGTACTCGTCCTGGCGGGGGGACAAGATTCTACGAGCAGTACTTC.